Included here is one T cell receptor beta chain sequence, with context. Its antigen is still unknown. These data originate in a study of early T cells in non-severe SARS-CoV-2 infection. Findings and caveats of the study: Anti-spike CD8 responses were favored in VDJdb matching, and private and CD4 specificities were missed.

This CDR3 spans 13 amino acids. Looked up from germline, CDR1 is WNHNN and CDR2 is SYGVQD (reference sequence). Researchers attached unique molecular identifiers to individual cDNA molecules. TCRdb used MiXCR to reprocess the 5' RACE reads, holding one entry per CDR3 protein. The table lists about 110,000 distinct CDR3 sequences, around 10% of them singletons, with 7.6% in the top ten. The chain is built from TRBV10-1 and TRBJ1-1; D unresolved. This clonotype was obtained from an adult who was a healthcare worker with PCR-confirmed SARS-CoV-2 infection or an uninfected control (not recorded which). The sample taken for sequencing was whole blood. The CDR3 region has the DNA TGCTGGCTAGAGCGACATGGGAACACTGAAGCTTTCTTT. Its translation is CWLERHGNTEAFF.